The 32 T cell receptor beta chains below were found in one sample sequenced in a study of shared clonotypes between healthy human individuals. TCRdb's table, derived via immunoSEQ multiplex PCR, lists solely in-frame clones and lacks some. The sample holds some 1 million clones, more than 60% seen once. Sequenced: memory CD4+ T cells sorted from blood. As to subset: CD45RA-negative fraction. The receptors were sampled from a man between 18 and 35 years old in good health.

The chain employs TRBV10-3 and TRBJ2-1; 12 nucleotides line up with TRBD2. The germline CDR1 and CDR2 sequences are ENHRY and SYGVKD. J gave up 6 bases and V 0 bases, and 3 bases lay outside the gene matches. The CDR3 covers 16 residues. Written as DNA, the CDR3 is TGTGCCATCAGTGAGTCAAGGACTAGCGGGGCCAATGAGCAGTTCTTC. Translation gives CAISESRTSGANEQFF.

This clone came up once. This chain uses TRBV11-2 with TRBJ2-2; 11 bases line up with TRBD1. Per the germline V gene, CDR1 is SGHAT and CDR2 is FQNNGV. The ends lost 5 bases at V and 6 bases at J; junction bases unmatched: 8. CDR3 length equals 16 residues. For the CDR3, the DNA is TGTGCCAGCAGCCCAGGACAGGGGGCGGTGGCCGGGGAGCTGTTTTTT. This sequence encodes CASSPGQGAVAGELFF.

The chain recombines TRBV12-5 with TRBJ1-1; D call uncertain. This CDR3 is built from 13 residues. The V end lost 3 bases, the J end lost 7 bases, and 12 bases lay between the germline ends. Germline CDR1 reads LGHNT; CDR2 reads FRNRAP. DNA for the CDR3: TGTGCTAGTGGTTTTGGGCGTCCGATTGAAGCTTTCTTT. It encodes CASGFGRPIEAFF. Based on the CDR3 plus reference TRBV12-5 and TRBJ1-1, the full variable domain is DARVTQTPRHKVTEMGQEVTMRCQPILGHNTVFWYRQTMMQGLELLAYFRNRAPLDDSGMPKDRFSAEMPDATLATLKIQPSEPRDSAVYFCASGFGRPIEAFFGQGTRLTVV.

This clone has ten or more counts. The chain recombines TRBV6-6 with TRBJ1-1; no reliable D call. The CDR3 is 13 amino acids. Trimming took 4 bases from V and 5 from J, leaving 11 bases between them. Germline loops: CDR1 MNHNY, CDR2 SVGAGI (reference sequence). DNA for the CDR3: TGTGCCAGCAGTTTAGGTTTTGGGACTGAAGCTTTCTTT. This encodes CASSLGFGTEAFF.

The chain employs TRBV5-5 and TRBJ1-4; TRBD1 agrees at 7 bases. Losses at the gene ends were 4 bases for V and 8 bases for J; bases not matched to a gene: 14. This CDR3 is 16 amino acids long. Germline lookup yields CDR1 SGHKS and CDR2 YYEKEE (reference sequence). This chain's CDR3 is CASSPRRQGKEEKLFF. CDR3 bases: TGTGCCAGCAGCCCCCGGCGACAGGGAAAGGAAGAAAAACTGTTTTTT.

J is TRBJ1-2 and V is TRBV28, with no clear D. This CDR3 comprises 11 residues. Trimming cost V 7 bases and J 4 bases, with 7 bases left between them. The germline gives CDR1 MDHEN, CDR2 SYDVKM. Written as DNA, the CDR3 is TGTGCCAGCACGGGCCGCTATGGCTACACCTTC. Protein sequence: CASTGRYGYTF.

The CDR3 region is CASSLFALGGGEYF. CDR3 in DNA: TGTGCCAGCAGTTTATTTGCCTTGGGCGGGGGAGAGTACTTC. The chain combines TRBV28 with TRBJ2-4; 7 bases are shared with TRBD2. This CDR3 contains 14 residues. After removal of 1 base from V and 14 bases from J, the junction contained 11 bases not matched to a gene. Germline V gene lookup returns CDR1 MDHEN and CDR2 SYDVKM.

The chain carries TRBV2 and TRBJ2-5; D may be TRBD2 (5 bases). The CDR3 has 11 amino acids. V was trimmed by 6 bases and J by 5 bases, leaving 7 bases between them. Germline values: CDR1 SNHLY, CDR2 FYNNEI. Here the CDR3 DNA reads TGTGCCAGCAGGGACTCTGAGACCCAGTACTTC. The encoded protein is CASRDSETQYF.

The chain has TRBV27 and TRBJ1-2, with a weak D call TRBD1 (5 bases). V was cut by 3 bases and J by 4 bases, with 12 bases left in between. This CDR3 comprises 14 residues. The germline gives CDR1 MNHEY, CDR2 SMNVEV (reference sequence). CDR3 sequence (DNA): TGTGCCAGCAGTTTCCGGGGACTGAGCTATGGCTACACCTTC. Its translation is CASSFRGLSYGYTF.

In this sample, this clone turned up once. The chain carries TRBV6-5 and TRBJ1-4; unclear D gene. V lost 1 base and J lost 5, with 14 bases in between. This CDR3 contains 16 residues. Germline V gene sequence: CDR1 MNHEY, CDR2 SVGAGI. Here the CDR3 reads CASSYYGIPPNEKLFF. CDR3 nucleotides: TGTGCCAGCAGTTACTACGGGATCCCACCGAATGAAAAACTGTTTTTT.

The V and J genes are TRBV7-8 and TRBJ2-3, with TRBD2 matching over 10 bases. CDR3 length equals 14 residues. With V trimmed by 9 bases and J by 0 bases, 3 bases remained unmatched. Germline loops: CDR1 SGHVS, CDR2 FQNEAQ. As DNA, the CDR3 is TGTGCCAGTAGCGGGGGGCCTAGCACAGATACGCAGTATTTT. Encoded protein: CASSGGPSTDTQYF.

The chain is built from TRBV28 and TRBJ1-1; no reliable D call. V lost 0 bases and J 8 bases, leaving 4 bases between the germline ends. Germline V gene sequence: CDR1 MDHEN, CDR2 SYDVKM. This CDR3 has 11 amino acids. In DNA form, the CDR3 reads TGTGCCAGCAGTTTATGGGGAGAAGCTTTCTTT. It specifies CASSLWGEAFF.

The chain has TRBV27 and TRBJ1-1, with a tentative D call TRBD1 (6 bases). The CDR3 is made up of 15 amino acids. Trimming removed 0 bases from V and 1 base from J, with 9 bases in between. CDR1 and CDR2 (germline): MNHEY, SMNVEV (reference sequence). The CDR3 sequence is CASSLSRGGNTEAFF. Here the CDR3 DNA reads TGTGCCAGCAGTTTATCTAGGGGGGGGAACACTGAAGCTTTCTTT.

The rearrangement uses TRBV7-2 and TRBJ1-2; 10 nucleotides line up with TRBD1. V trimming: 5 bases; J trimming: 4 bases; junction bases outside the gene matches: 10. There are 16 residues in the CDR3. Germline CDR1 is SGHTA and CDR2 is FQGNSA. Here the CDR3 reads CASSPAGQGTAYGYTF. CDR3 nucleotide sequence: TGTGCCAGCAGCCCGGCGGGACAGGGGACCGCCTATGGCTACACCTTC.

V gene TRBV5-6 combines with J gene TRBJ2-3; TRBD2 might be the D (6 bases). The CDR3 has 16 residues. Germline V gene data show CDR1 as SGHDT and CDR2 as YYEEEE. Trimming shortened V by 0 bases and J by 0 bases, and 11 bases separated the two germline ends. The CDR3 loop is CASSLADYLSTDTQYF. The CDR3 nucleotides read TGTGCCAGCAGCTTGGCGGACTACCTAAGCACAGATACGCAGTATTTT.

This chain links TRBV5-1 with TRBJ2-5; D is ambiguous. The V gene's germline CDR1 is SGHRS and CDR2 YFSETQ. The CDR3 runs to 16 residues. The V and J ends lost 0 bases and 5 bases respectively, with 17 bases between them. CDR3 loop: CASSLGGGTQGETQYF. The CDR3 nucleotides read TGCGCCAGCAGCTTGGGGGGTGGAACCCAAGGGGAGACCCAGTACTTC.

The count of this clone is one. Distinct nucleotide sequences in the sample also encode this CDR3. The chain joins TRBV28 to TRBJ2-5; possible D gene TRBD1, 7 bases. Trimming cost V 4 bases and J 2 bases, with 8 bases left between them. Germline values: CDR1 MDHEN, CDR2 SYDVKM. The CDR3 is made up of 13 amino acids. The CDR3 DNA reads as TGTGCCAGCAGTTCAGGGGGGCAAGAGACCCAGTACTTC. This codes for CASSSGGQETQYF.

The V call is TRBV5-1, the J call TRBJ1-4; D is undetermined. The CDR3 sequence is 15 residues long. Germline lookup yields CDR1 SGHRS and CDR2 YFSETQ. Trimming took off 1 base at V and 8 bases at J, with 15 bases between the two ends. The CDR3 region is CASSLTRPANEKLFF. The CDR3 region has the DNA TGCGCCAGCAGCTTGACCCGGCCGGCAAACGAAAAACTGTTTTTT.

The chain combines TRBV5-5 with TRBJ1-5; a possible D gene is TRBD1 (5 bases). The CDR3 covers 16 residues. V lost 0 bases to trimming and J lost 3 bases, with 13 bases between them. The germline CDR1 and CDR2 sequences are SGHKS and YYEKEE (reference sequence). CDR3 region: CASSLVGHGDNQPQHF. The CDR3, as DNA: TGTGCCAGCAGCTTGGTCGGACATGGAGACAATCAGCCCCAGCATTTT.

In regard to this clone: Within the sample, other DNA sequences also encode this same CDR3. The CDR3 DNA is TGCGCCAGCAGCTTGGACTCAAGGGGAGAGACCCAGTACTTC. It codes for CASSLDSRGETQYF. The rearrangement links TRBV5-1 to TRBJ2-5, with D perhaps TRBD1 (5 bases). V lost 0 bases and J lost 4, with 10 bases in between. Germline loops: CDR1 SGHRS, CDR2 YFSETQ. The CDR3 has 14 residues.

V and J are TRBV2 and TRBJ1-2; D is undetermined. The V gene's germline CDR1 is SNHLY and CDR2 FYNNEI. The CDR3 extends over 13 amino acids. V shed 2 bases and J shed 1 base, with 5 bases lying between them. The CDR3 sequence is CASSESVNYGYTF. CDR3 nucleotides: TGTGCCAGCAGTGAATCGGTTAACTATGGCTACACCTTC. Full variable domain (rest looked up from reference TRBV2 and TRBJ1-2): EPEVTQTPSHQVTQMGQEVILRCVPISNHLYFYWYRQILGQKVEFLVSFYNNEISEKSEIFDDQFSVERPDGSNFTLKIRSTKLEDSAMYFCASSESVNYGYTFGSGTRLTVV.

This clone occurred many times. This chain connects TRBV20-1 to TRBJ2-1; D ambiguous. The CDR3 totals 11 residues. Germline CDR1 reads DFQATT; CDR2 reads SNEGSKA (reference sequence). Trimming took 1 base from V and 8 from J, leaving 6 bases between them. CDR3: CSARGVDEQFF. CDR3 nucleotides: TGCAGTGCTAGAGGGGTAGATGAGCAGTTCTTC.

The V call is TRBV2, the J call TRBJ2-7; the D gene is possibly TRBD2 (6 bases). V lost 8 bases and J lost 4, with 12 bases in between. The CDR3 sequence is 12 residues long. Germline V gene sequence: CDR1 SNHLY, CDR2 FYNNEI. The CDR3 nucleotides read TGTGCCAGCGCGGGACTCAATTACGAGCAGTACTTC. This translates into CASAGLNYEQYF.

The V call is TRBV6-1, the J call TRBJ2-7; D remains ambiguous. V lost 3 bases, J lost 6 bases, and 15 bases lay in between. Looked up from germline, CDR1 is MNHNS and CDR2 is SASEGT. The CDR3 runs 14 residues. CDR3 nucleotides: TGTGCCAGCAGTGACGGCAATAGCAGGTCCGAGCAGTACTTC. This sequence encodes CASSDGNSRSEQYF.

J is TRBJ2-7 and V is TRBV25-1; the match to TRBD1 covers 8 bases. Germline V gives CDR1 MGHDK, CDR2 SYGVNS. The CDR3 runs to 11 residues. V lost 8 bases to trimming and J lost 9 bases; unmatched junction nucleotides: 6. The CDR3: CASEAGTGQYF. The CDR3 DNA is TGTGCCAGCGAGGCCGGGACAGGGCAGTACTTC.

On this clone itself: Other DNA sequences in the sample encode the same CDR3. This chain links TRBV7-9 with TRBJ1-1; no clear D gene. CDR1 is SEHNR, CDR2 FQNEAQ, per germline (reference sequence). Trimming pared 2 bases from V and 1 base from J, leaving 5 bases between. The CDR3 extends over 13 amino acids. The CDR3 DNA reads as TGTGCCAGCAGCTTATCAGGGAACACTGAAGCTTTCTTT. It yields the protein CASSLSGNTEAFF.

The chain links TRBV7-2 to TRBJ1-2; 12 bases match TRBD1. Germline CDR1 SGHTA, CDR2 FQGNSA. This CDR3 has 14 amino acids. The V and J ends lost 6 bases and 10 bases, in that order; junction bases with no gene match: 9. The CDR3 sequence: CASSPGTGGEDYTF. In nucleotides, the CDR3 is TGTGCCAGCAGTCCCGGGACAGGGGGCGAAGACTACACCTTC.

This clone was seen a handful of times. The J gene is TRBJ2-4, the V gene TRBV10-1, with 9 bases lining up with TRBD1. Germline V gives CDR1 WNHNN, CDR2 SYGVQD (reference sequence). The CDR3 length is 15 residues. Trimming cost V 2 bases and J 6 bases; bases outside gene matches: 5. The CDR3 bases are TGCGCCAGCAGTGAGATAACAGGGGGCGGAAACATTCAGTACTTC. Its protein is CASSEITGGGNIQYF.

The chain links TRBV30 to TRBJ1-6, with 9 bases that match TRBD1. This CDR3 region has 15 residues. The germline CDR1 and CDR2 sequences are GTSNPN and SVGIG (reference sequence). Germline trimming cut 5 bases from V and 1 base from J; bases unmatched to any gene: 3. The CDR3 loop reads CAWGQGRSYNSPLHF. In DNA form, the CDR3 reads TGTGCCTGGGGACAGGGGCGTTCCTATAATTCACCCCTCCACTTT.

CDR3 DNA: TGTGCCAGTAGTCGTGAAGGGGGTACGCCCCAGCATTTT. It is translated as CASSREGGTPQHF. This chain uses TRBV19 with TRBJ1-5; perhaps TRBD1 as D (6 bases). V lost 5 bases and J lost 9, with 14 bases in between. Germline CDR1 is LNHDA and CDR2 is SQIVND (reference sequence). The CDR3 runs 13 residues. Looking up the rest from reference TRBV19 and TRBJ1-5 gives the full variable domain: DGGITQSPKYLFRKEGQNVTLSCEQNLNHDAMYWYRQDPGQGLRLIYYSQIVNDFQKGDIAEGYSVSREKKESFPLTVTSAQKNPTAFYLCASSREGGTPQHFGDGTRLSIL.

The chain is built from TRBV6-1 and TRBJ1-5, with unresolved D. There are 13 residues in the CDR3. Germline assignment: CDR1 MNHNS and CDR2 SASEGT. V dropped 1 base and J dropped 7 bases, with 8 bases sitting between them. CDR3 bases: TGTGCCAGCAGTGAAGTGGTAGGGCAGCCCCAGCATTTT. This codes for CASSEVVGQPQHF.

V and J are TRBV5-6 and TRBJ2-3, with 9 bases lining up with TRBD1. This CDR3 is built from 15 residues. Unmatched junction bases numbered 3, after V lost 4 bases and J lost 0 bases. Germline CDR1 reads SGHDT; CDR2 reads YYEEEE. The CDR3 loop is CASSRGQGSTDTQYF. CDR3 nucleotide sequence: TGTGCCAGCAGCCGAGGACAGGGGAGCACAGATACGCAGTATTTT.